Each of the 18 T cell receptor beta chains below was sequenced from the same sample in a study of T-cell memory formation after mild COVID-19. TCRdb called the 5' RACE reads again in MiXCR, with one record for every CDR3 protein. The top ten hold around 41% of the sample, which has about 82,000 distinct CDR3 sequences, roughly 13% seen once. The material sequenced was PBMCs or a T cell subset sorted from them (not recorded which). The receptors come from a man younger than 35 who had mild COVID-19 (a few samples of this study predate the infection). Cell type and time point are not known.

CDR3 protein: CASSPDRWTGINNEQFF. Here the CDR3 DNA reads TGCGCCAGCAGCCCCGACCGTTGGACAGGGATTAACAATGAGCAGTTCTTC. The V gene is TRBV4-3, the J gene TRBJ2-1; 8 nucleotides align to TRBD1. The CDR3 runs to 17 residues. The germline V gene encodes CDR1 LGHNA and CDR2 YSLEER. The J segment lost 5 bases and the V segment lost 4 bases, leaving 13 bases of the junction unmatched.

This rearrangement joins TRBV15 to TRBJ2-7; D uncertain. With 5 bases removed from V and 2 bases from J, the gap between germline ends came to 19 bases. Per the germline V gene, CDR1 is LNHNV and CDR2 is YYDKDF (reference sequence). The CDR3 totals 16 residues. Here the CDR3 reads CATSPGTGRFTYEQYV. In nucleotides, the CDR3 is TGTGCCACCAGCCCCGGAACTGGCAGGTTCACCTACGAGCAGTACGTC.

In its sample, this clonotype was seen a few times. The chain couples TRBV10-3 to TRBJ2-7; 11 bases are shared with TRBD2. The J segment lost 4 bases and the V segment lost 8 bases, leaving 4 bases of the junction unmatched. This CDR3 comprises 13 residues. The germline V gene has CDR1 ENHRY and CDR2 SYGVKD. The CDR3 here is CAISTSGVYEQYF. The CDR3, as DNA: TGTGCCATCTCGACTAGCGGGGTTTACGAGCAGTACTTC.

The rearrangement joins TRBV7-9 to TRBJ2-2; D gene uncertain. CDR1 is SEHNR and CDR2 is FQNEAQ in the germline V gene (reference sequence). The CDR3 covers 13 residues. Trimming shortened V by 8 bases and J by 1 base, and 8 bases separated the two germline ends. The CDR3 region has the DNA TGTGCCAGCGGTGCAGGGAACACCGGGGAGCTGTTTTTT. It translates to CASGAGNTGELFF.

This clonotype came up a few times. The V gene is TRBV6-2 or TRBV6-3, the J gene TRBJ1-6, with TRBD1 identical over 7 bases. This CDR3 is 15 amino acids long. Germline CDR1 reads MNHEY; CDR2 reads SVGEGT. V trimming: 4 bases; J trimming: 7 bases; junction bases outside the gene matches: 7. CDR3 region: CASSFRDSQNSPLHF. In DNA, the CDR3 is TGTGCCAGCAGTTTTCGGGACAGTCAGAATTCACCCCTCCACTTT.

This clonotype was counted a few times. The chain has TRBV24-1 and TRBJ1-5; 7 bases line up with TRBD1. Germline V gives CDR1 KGHDR, CDR2 SFDVKD. The CDR3 covers 14 residues. The V segment lost 3 bases and the J segment 5 bases; nucleotides outside the gene matches: 3. The CDR3 loop reads CATSDVTGDQPQHF. The CDR3 region has the DNA TGTGCCACCAGTGATGTAACAGGGGATCAGCCCCAGCATTTT.

The chain recombines TRBV20-1 with TRBJ2-1, with D possibly being TRBD1 (6 bases). The CDR3 totals 14 residues. Germline CDR1 reads DFQATT; CDR2 reads SNEGSKA (reference sequence). The chain's CDR3 is CSARGWGRYNEQFF. The CDR3, as DNA: TGCAGCGCCCGGGGTTGGGGGCGGTACAATGAGCAGTTCTTC.

This rearrangement joins TRBV3-1 to TRBJ1-6; no definite D call. CDR1 is LGHDT and CDR2 is YNNKEL in the germline V gene (reference sequence). The CDR3 is made up of 14 amino acids. Between the trimmed V and J ends, which lost 2 bases and 14 bases, there was a span of 16 bases. The CDR3 loop is CASSQSLERRTLHF. CDR3 DNA: TGTGCCAGCAGCCAAAGCTTGGAGCGACGGACCCTCCACTTT. Variable domain in full (rest from reference TRBV3-1 and TRBJ1-6): DTAVSQTPKYLVTQMGNDKSIKCEQNLGHDTMYWYKQDSKKFLKIMFSYNNKELIINETVPNRFSPKSPDKAHLNLHINSLELGDSAVYFCASSQSLERRTLHFGNGTRLTVT.

This clonotype came up a few times. This chain connects TRBV7-6 to TRBJ2-2; 10 nucleotides match TRBD1. The CDR3 runs to 16 residues. V gave up 3 bases and J gave up 4 bases; unmatched junction bases: 5. Germline loops: CDR1 SGHVS, CDR2 FNYEAQ. The CDR3 nucleotides are TGTGCCAGCAGCTTCCCCGGGACAGGGGTCACCGGGGAGCTGTTTTTT. It specifies CASSFPGTGVTGELFF.

This clonotype was found a few times. DNA for the CDR3: TGCGCCAGCAGCCAAGAGCTAGCGGGGGGGCACAATGAGCAGTTCTTC. The encoded protein is CASSQELAGGHNEQFF. This rearrangement joins TRBV4-1 to TRBJ2-1; 12 nucleotides match TRBD2. Germline loops: CDR1 MGHRA, CDR2 YSYEKL. The trim removed 0 bases at V and 5 bases at J, leaving 2 bases unmatched. The CDR3 spans 16 residues.

V and J are TRBV6-5 and TRBJ1-2; a possible D gene is TRBD1 (5 bases). Trimming stripped 6 bases from V and 3 bases from J, with 17 bases between. This CDR3 contains 15 residues. Germline V CDR1 and CDR2: MNHEY, SVGAGI. The CDR3 DNA sequence: TGTGCCAGCAGCCACTTAGTCCGGGACGACTATGGCTACACCTTC. Translated, it gives CASSHLVRDDYGYTF.

This clonotype was detected a few times. V usage is TRBV6-5 and J usage is TRBJ1-4; the D gene is possibly TRBD1 (5 bases). Germline V gives CDR1 MNHEY, CDR2 SVGAGI. CDR3 length: 15 amino acids. The germline V and J ends were trimmed by 0 bases and 5 bases, with 10 bases remaining between them. The CDR3: CASSYSIGGNEKLFF. The CDR3 DNA follows: TGTGCCAGCAGTTACTCGATCGGGGGAAATGAAAAACTGTTTTTT.

V is TRBV7-8 and J is TRBJ1-1; D is uncertain. The germline V and J ends were trimmed by 0 bases and 8 bases, with 7 bases remaining between them. The CDR3 length is 12 residues. Germline lookup yields CDR1 SGHVS and CDR2 FQNEAQ. The CDR3 nucleotides read TGTGCCAGCAGCTTAGCGCCCGAGGAAGCTTTCTTT. It encodes CASSLAPEEAFF.

The table lists this clonotype with a few counts. The chain has TRBV11-2 and TRBJ1-1; no clear D. The germline V and J ends were trimmed by 7 bases and 1 base, with 7 bases remaining between them. Germline assignment: CDR1 SGHAT and CDR2 FQNNGV. This CDR3 region has 12 residues. As DNA, the CDR3 is TGTGCCAGCACCTGGGGGAACACTGAAGCTTTCTTT. Protein product: CASTWGNTEAFF.

This chain connects TRBV12-3 or TRBV12-4 to TRBJ1-5, with D unresolved. There are 14 residues in the CDR3. With 3 bases removed from V and 7 bases from J, the gap between germline ends came to 13 bases. CDR3 DNA: TGTGCCAGCAGTTTTTGGGGTAGCGGCCAGCCCCAGCATTTT. This gives the protein CASSFWGSGQPQHF.

This clonotype was recorded a few times. J is TRBJ1-2 and V is TRBV7-2; D remains unclear. Germline values: CDR1 SGHTA, CDR2 FQGNSA. V lost 0 bases and J lost 0, with 11 bases in between. The CDR3 runs to 16 residues. CDR3 in DNA: TGTGCCAGCAGCTTAGCCTCCCGCGGGGCTAACTATGGCTACACCTTC. Amino acids: CASSLASRGANYGYTF.

This sequence joins TRBV4-1 and TRBJ1-1; 8 bases align to TRBD1. CDR3 length: 14 amino acids. The V and J ends lost 6 bases and 1 base, in that order; junction bases with no gene match: 4. In germline, CDR1 is MGHRA, CDR2 YSYEKL. The CDR3 nucleotides read TGCGCCAGCAGGACACAGGGGGAGAACACTGAAGCTTTCTTT. Its translation is CASRTQGENTEAFF.

This clonotype appeared many times. The rearrangement uses TRBV20-1 and TRBJ2-3, with 12 bases identical to TRBD2. V lost 5 bases and J lost 2; bases outside the gene matches: 8. CDR1 and CDR2 from the germline V gene are DFQATT and SNEGSKA (reference sequence). This CDR3 comprises 16 residues. CDR3 sequence reads: CSASTTSGGITDTQYF. Here the CDR3 DNA reads TGCAGTGCTTCCACGACTAGCGGGGGAATCACAGATACGCAGTATTTT.